A single sample is the source of the 32 T cell receptor beta chains below, sequenced in a study of cytomegalovirus exposure and HLA in healthy donors. PCR involved 60 Vbeta and 13 Jbeta primers. Some clones are missing from TCRdb's copy, which holds only in-frame ones; the method was immunoSEQ multiplex PCR. The sample has approximately 80,000 clones, around 80% seen once. The specimen sequenced was PBMCs. The receptors shown here come from a male donor in good health and CMV-seropositive.

The chain joins TRBV28 to TRBJ1-5, with 7 bases aligning to TRBD1. The J segment lost 6 bases and the V segment lost 7 bases, leaving 12 bases of the junction unmatched. The CDR3 has 15 residues. From germline, CDR1 is MDHEN and CDR2 SYDVKM. The CDR3: CASIADRVDRQPQHF. CDR3 bases: TGTGCCAGCATAGCCGACAGGGTAGATCGTCAGCCCCAGCATTTT. Drawing the rest from reference TRBV28 and TRBJ1-5, the complete variable domain is DVKVTQSSRYLVKRTGEKVFLECVQDMDHENMFWYRQDPGLGLRLIYFSYDVKMKEKGDIPEGYSVSREKKERFSLILESASTNQTSMYLCASIADRVDRQPQHFGDGTRLSIL.

This chain connects TRBV19 to TRBJ2-2, with 11 bases identical to TRBD2. The CDR3 runs to 16 residues. V lost 7 bases and J lost 5; bases outside the gene matches: 9. The germline V gene has CDR1 LNHDA and CDR2 SQIVND (reference sequence). Written as DNA, the CDR3 is TGTGCCAGTAACCCTACCTTAGCGGGAGGGACCGGGGAGCTGTTTTTT. This encodes CASNPTLAGGTGELFF.

The CDR3 DNA reads as TGTGCCAGCGCGGAGAACACCGGGGAGCTGTTTTTT. Its translation is CASAENTGELFF. The V and J genes are TRBV7-9 and TRBJ2-2; D gene ambiguous. CDR1 is SEHNR, CDR2 FQNEAQ, per germline (reference sequence). The CDR3 spans 12 residues. Trimming shortened V by 8 bases and J by 1 base, and 5 bases separated the two germline ends.

This clone showed up just once. The chain carries TRBV5-4 and TRBJ2-1, with D maybe TRBD2 (5 bases). Trimming stripped 4 bases from V and 6 bases from J, with 14 bases between. This CDR3 is 14 amino acids long. Germline CDR1 SGHNT, CDR2 YYREEE (reference sequence). The CDR3 bases are TGTGCCAGCAGCAAAGGAGGAGATCGCAATGAGCAGTTCTTC. Its translation: CASSKGGDRNEQFF.

This sequence joins TRBV9 and TRBJ2-1; no clear D. Germline V gene lookup returns CDR1 SGDLS and CDR2 YYNGEE. The V and J ends lost 0 bases and 6 bases respectively, with 7 bases between them. The CDR3 covers 13 residues. CDR3 sequence reads: CASSVGLGNEQFF. CDR3 sequence (DNA): TGTGCCAGCAGCGTAGGCCTCGGCAATGAGCAGTTCTTC.

The J gene is TRBJ2-7, the V gene TRBV7-9; 9 bases align to TRBD2. In germline, CDR1 is SEHNR, CDR2 FQNEAQ (reference sequence). Unmatched junction bases numbered 11, after V lost 7 bases and J lost 7 bases. There are 14 residues in the CDR3. CDR3 in amino acids: CASTSFSGRWEQYF. For the CDR3, the DNA is TGTGCCAGCACCTCGTTCAGCGGGAGGTGGGAGCAGTACTTC.

The J gene is TRBJ1-4, the V gene TRBV6-6; D might be TRBD1 (5 bases). Germline loops: CDR1 MNHNY, CDR2 SVGAGI (reference sequence). The CDR3 is made up of 15 amino acids. V shed 6 bases and J shed 3 bases, with 14 bases lying between them. CDR3: CASREQLGPNEKLFF. CDR3 sequence (DNA): TGTGCCAGCAGAGAACAGTTGGGGCCTAATGAAAAACTGTTTTTT.

The table lists this clone with a count of one. The junction departs from germline at one end; a sequencing error may be responsible. CDR3 protein: CATSQFTGASGIPYEQYF. In DNA form, the CDR3 reads TGTGCCACCAGCCAATTCACTGGGGCTAGCGGGATACCCTACGAGCAGTACTTC. The chain uses TRBV4-2 and TRBJ2-7; 9 nucleotides agree with TRBD2. There are 18 residues in the CDR3. The germline V gene encodes CDR1 LGHNA and CDR2 YNFKEQ.

The J gene is TRBJ2-2, the V gene TRBV10-3; TRBD2 is a possible D gene (6 bases). V gave up 2 bases and J gave up 13 bases, with 17 bases separating them. CDR3 length: 14 amino acids. The germline gives CDR1 ENHRY, CDR2 SYGVKD. The CDR3 loop reads CAISEGGRREVLFF. Written as DNA, the CDR3 is TGTGCCATCAGTGAGGGGGGGAGAAGGGAGGTGCTGTTTTTT.

The rearrangement uses TRBV19 and TRBJ1-2; no clear D gene. V shed 6 bases and J shed 8 bases, with 16 bases lying between them. This CDR3 region has 13 residues. Germline V lookup: CDR1 LNHDA, CDR2 SQIVND (reference sequence). CDR3 in DNA: TGTGCCAGTAGCAATGTGGGGAGGACGGGCTACACCTTC. It translates to CASSNVGRTGYTF.

V usage is TRBV7-3 and J usage is TRBJ2-7, with 8 positions matching TRBD2. V trimming: 4 bases; J trimming: 5 bases; junction bases outside the gene matches: 7. This CDR3 has 14 amino acids. Germline V gene data show CDR1 as SGHTA and CDR2 as FQGTGA. CDR3 nucleotide sequence: TGTGCCAGCAGCTCGGCGGGAGGAGGCGACGAGCAGTACTTC. Residues: CASSSAGGGDEQYF. The whole variable domain, remainder taken from reference TRBV7-3 and TRBJ2-7, is GAGVSQTPSNKVTEKGKYVELRCDPISGHTALYWYRQSLGQGPEFLIYFQGTGAADDSGLPNDRFFAVRPEGSVSTLKIQRTERGDSAVYLCASSSAGGGDEQYFGPGTRLTVT.

J is TRBJ2-1 and V is TRBV5-6; 7 nucleotides align to TRBD1. The CDR3 consists of 13 residues. In germline, CDR1 is SGHDT, CDR2 YYEEEE. The junction had 4 bases not matched to a gene; V was cut back by 4 bases and J by 6 bases. The DNA for the CDR3 is TGTGCCAGCAGCCTGGGACAGCCCAATGAGCAGTTCTTC. It is translated as CASSLGQPNEQFF.

This clone was seen a handful of times. The CDR3 DNA reads TGCGCCAGCAGCTGGGGGACAGGGGAAGGCTACACCTTC. Its protein product is CASSWGTGEGYTF. The chain is built from TRBV5-1 and TRBJ1-2; 10 nucleotides align to TRBD1. Germline-derived CDR1 and CDR2 are SGHRS and YFSETQ. After removal of 3 bases from V and 8 bases from J, the junction contained 4 bases not matched to a gene. The CDR3 extends over 13 amino acids.

The chain joins TRBV4-2 to TRBJ2-3, with 8 bases matching TRBD2. There are 15 residues in the CDR3. Germline lookup yields CDR1 LGHNA and CDR2 YNFKEQ. The V segment lost 2 bases and the J segment 4 bases; nucleotides outside the gene matches: 5. The CDR3 nucleotides read TGTGCCAGCAGCCAAAAAGCGGGAGAGCCAGATACGCAGTATTTT. This encodes CASSQKAGEPDTQYF.

The V gene is TRBV7-3, the J gene TRBJ2-3; D gene ambiguous. Germline loops: CDR1 SGHTA, CDR2 FQGTGA. Trimming removed 4 bases from V and 7 bases from J, with 15 bases in between. The CDR3 has 14 residues. The DNA of the CDR3 is TGTGCCAGCAGCTCTCTTCCCTTTGCGCATACGCAGTATTTT. It translates to CASSSLPFAHTQYF.

CDR3: CASSVLFTGELFF. The DNA for the CDR3 is TGTGCCAGCAGTGTCCTCTTCACCGGGGAGCTGTTTTTT. The chain uses TRBV2 and TRBJ2-2; D gene ambiguous. Trimming cost V 4 bases and J 4 bases, with 7 bases left between them. The CDR3 runs to 13 residues. Germline loops: CDR1 SNHLY, CDR2 FYNNEI. Based on the CDR3 plus reference TRBV2 and TRBJ2-2, the full variable domain is EPEVTQTPSHQVTQMGQEVILRCVPISNHLYFYWYRQILGQKVEFLVSFYNNEISEKSEIFDDQFSVERPDGSNFTLKIRSTKLEDSAMYFCASSVLFTGELFFGEGSRLTVL.

V and J are TRBV6-1 and TRBJ2-1; 8 bases match TRBD2. V lost 8 bases, J lost 5 bases, and 8 bases stayed unmatched. CDR3 length: 14 residues. In germline, CDR1 is MNHNS, CDR2 SASEGT. The CDR3 is CASGVETSDNEQFF. CDR3 nucleotides: TGTGCCAGCGGGGTTGAGACTAGCGACAATGAGCAGTTCTTC.

This clone appeared once. This chain joins TRBV2 and TRBJ1-5; D not certain. Trimming removed 10 bases at V and 0 bases at J, with 10 bases between. The length of the CDR3 is 13 residues. From germline, CDR1 is SNHLY and CDR2 FYNNEI. The CDR3, as DNA: TGTGCCACCCGGCGGGCTAGCAATCAGCCCCAGCATTTT. Translated, it gives CATRRASNQPQHF.

The chain combines TRBV28 with TRBJ2-7; a weak D match, TRBD2 (6 bases). This CDR3 comprises 12 residues. Germline V gives CDR1 MDHEN, CDR2 SYDVKM. V was trimmed by 7 bases and J by 3 bases, leaving 10 bases between them. The CDR3 DNA follows: TGTGCCAGCAAATCGGGACTCTACGAGCAGTACTTC. This codes for CASKSGLYEQYF.

This clone was observed a few times. The chain combines TRBV29-1 with TRBJ1-1, with a tentative D call TRBD1 (5 bases). Looked up from germline, CDR1 is SQVTM and CDR2 is ANQGSEA. The V and J ends lost 7 bases and 5 bases respectively, with 14 bases between them. The CDR3 totals 12 residues. CDR3 in DNA: TGCAGCGGCTGGACGGAGGGGACTGAAGCTTTCTTT. Translating it yields CSGWTEGTEAFF.

This rearrangement joins TRBV5-8 to TRBJ2-7; TRBD1 matches at 8 bases. CDR1 and CDR2 from the germline V gene are SGHTS and YDEGEE. Unmatched junction bases numbered 6, after V lost 1 base and J lost 0 bases. This CDR3 region has 16 residues. CDR3 amino acids: CASSLTVRGPSYEQYF. The DNA of the CDR3 is TGTGCCAGCAGCTTGACTGTCAGGGGGCCCTCCTACGAGCAGTACTTC.

This clone has a handful of counts. The rearrangement links TRBV5-4 to TRBJ1-1; D gene uncertain. Trimming took 0 bases from V and 0 from J, leaving 9 bases between them. The length of the CDR3 is 15 residues. In germline, CDR1 is SGHNT, CDR2 YYREEE (reference sequence). For the CDR3, the DNA is TGTGCCAGCAGCTTGGATTGGGGAGTGAACACTGAAGCTTTCTTT. This gives the protein CASSLDWGVNTEAFF.

The chain employs TRBV7-6 and TRBJ2-5; 13 nucleotides align to TRBD2. Germline V lookup: CDR1 SGHVS, CDR2 FNYEAQ. J lost 4 bases, V lost 3 bases, and 5 bases had no gene match. CDR3 length: 16 residues. The chain's CDR3 is CASSLRGTSGIETQYF. The CDR3 nucleotides are TGTGCCAGCAGCTTGAGGGGGACTAGCGGGATAGAGACCCAGTACTTC.

The V gene is TRBV6-5, the J gene TRBJ2-7; D possibly corresponds to TRBD1 (5 bases). This CDR3 is 16 amino acids long. CDR1 is MNHEY and CDR2 is SVGAGI in the germline V gene. Trimming stripped 1 base from V and 1 base from J, with 14 bases between. The CDR3 bases are TGTGCCAGCAGTTACTTGCCGGACATAAGTTCCTACGAGCAGTACTTC. Its translation: CASSYLPDISSYEQYF.

The count of this clone is one. The chain is built from TRBV6-6 and TRBJ2-7, with 9 positions matching TRBD1. This CDR3 has 15 residues. Germline trimming cut 2 bases from V and 4 bases from J; bases unmatched to any gene: 6. Germline V lookup: CDR1 MNHNY, CDR2 SVGAGI (reference sequence). CDR3 in amino acids: CASSYADRGLYEQYF. As DNA, the CDR3 is TGTGCCAGCAGTTACGCGGACAGGGGATTGTACGAGCAGTACTTC.

This clone was observed a handful of times. The chain joins TRBV2 to TRBJ1-1; D unclear. Germline CDR1 is SNHLY and CDR2 is FYNNEI. The V gene lost 8 bases and the J gene lost 2 bases, with 15 bases spanning the gap. The CDR3 has 14 amino acids. The CDR3, as DNA: TGTGCCAGCGCTTACCTGACAAACAACACTGAAGCTTTCTTT. It yields the protein CASAYLTNNTEAFF. The full variable domain, in which reference TRBV2 and TRBJ1-1 provide the parts outside the CDR3, is EPEVTQTPSHQVTQMGQEVILRCVPISNHLYFYWYRQILGQKVEFLVSFYNNEISEKSEIFDDQFSVERPDGSNFTLKIRSTKLEDSAMYFCASAYLTNNTEAFFGQGTRLTVV.

This clone occurred a few times. The V gene is TRBV15, the J gene TRBJ2-6; TRBD1 aligns across 9 bases. V was clipped by 4 bases and J by 4 bases; unmatched bases: 11. CDR1 LNHNV and CDR2 YYDKDF come from the germline V gene (reference sequence). The CDR3 totals 18 residues. The chain's CDR3 is CATSNLETGGSGANVLTF. The CDR3 DNA sequence: TGTGCCACCAGCAACTTAGAGACAGGGGGTTCGGGGGCCAACGTCCTGACTTTC.

This chain joins TRBV7-9 and TRBJ1-1, with D hard to call. Germline-derived CDR1 and CDR2 are SEHNR and FQNEAQ (reference sequence). The V and J ends lost 6 bases and 7 bases respectively, with 9 bases between them. The CDR3 is 11 residues long. The CDR3: CASRVTREAFF. CDR3 nucleotide sequence: TGTGCCAGCAGGGTAACACGTGAAGCTTTCTTT.

The chain employs TRBV5-1 and TRBJ1-1; 7 bases agree with TRBD1. The length of the CDR3 is 13 residues. V lost 5 bases, J lost 4 bases, and 5 bases stayed unmatched. Per the germline V gene, CDR1 is SGHRS and CDR2 is YFSETQ. CDR3 nucleotides: TGCGCCAGCAGGGGACAGTTGGGCACTGAAGCTTTCTTT. It codes for CASRGQLGTEAFF.

J is TRBJ2-1 and V is TRBV9, with a tentative D call TRBD2 (6 bases). With 2 bases removed from V and 0 bases from J, the gap between germline ends came to 12 bases. The CDR3 spans 16 residues. The V gene's germline CDR1 is SGDLS and CDR2 YYNGEE. The DNA for the CDR3 is TGTGCCAGCAGCGTCGGAGGAGCGGGCTCCTACAATGAGCAGTTCTTC. Translation gives CASSVGGAGSYNEQFF.

The gene calls are TRBV7-9 and TRBJ2-1; weak D call: TRBD1 (6 bases). Per germline, CDR1 SEHNR and CDR2 FQNEAQ (reference sequence). The length of the CDR3 is 16 residues. Trimming removed 4 bases from V and 6 bases from J, with 19 bases in between. The CDR3 nucleotides are TGTGCCAGCAGCTCTCCGGGACAATTTGTTGGCAATGAGCAGTTCTTC. It encodes CASSSPGQFVGNEQFF.

The V call is TRBV19, the J call TRBJ1-5; D possibly corresponds to TRBD1 (6 bases). Between the trimmed V and J ends, which lost 9 bases and 3 bases, there was a span of 12 bases. CDR1 and CDR2 (germline): LNHDA, SQIVND (reference sequence). This CDR3 comprises 13 residues. CDR3 amino acids: CASNRVANQPQHF. As DNA, the CDR3 is TGTGCCAGCAACAGGGTGGCCAATCAGCCCCAGCATTTT.